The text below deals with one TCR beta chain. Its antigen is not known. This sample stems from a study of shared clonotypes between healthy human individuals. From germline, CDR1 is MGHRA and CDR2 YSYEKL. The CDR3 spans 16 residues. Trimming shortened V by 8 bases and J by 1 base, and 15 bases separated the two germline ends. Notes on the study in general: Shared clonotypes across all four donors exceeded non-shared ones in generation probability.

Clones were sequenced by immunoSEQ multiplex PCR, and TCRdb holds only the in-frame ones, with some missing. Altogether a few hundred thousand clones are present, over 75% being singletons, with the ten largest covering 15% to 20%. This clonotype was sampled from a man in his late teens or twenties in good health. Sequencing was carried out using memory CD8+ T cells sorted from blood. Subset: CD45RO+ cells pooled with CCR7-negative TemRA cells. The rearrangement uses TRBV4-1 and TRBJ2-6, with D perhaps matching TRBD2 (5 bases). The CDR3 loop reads CASSTVTGSGANVLTF. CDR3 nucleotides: TGCGCCAGCTCCACCGTGACGGGGTCTGGGGCCAACGTCCTGACTTTC.